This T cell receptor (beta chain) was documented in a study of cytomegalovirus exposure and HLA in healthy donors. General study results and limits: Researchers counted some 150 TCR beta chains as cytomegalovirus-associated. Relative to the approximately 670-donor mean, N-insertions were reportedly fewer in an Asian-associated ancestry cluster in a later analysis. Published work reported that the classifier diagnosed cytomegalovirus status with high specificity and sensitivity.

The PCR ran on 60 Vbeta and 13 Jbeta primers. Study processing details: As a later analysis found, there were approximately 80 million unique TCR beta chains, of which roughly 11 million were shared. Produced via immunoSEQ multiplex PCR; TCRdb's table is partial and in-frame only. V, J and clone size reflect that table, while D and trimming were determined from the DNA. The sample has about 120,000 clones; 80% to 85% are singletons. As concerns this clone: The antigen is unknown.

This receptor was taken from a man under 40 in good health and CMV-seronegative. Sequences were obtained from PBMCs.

The CDR3 loop is CASSLAPPSYEQYF. The CDR3 region has the DNA TGCGCCAGCAGCTTGGCCCCTCCTTCCTACGAGCAGTACTTC. The chain is built from TRBV5-1 and TRBJ2-7; D gene ambiguous. Between the trimmed V and J ends, which lost 0 bases and 1 base, there was a span of 8 bases. The CDR3 has 14 residues. Germline-derived CDR1 and CDR2 are SGHRS and YFSETQ.